Below, 22 T cell receptor beta chains from the same sample are listed, as sequenced in a study of T cells in Graves' hyperthyroidism and ophthalmopathy. TCR beta CDR3 sequences were amplified from RNA transcripts. The primer set for the first-round RT-PCR of the TCR CDR3 was HTBI. TCRdb re-called the multiplex PCR reads through MiXCR, storing one row per CDR3 protein. The table shows about 400,000 distinct CDR3 sequences, with around 15% occurring only once. Sequencing used blood. Receptors originate from a middle-aged man with Graves' ophthalmopathy.

This clonotype has ten or more counts. The V call is TRBV20-1, the J call TRBJ2-1, with D perhaps TRBD2 (6 bases). The germline V gene encodes CDR1 DFQATT and CDR2 SNEGSKA (reference sequence). The CDR3 runs 15 residues. V shed 4 bases and J shed 0 bases, with 13 bases lying between them. The CDR3 DNA follows: TGCAGTGCTAATGCGGGACTCAGCTCCTACAATGAGCAGTTCTTC. Its protein product is CSANAGLSSYNEQFF.

The table lists this clonotype with many counts. J is TRBJ2-2 and V is TRBV2; 7 nucleotides match TRBD2. The CDR3 spans 14 residues. J lost 0 bases, V lost 9 bases, and 4 bases had no gene match. Germline lookup yields CDR1 SNHLY and CDR2 FYNNEI. CDR3 in DNA: TGTGCCAGTACTAGCGCCTCGAACACCGGGGAGCTGTTTTTT. Translating gives CASTSASNTGELFF.

V usage is TRBV25-1 and J usage is TRBJ2-1, with D unresolved. CDR3 length: 14 residues. The germline V and J ends were trimmed by 6 bases and 0 bases, with 9 bases remaining between them. Germline lookup yields CDR1 MGHDK and CDR2 SYGVNS. CDR3 nucleotide sequence: TGTGCCAGCAGCCCACTTGACTCCTACAATGAGCAGTTCTTC. This encodes CASSPLDSYNEQFF.

Concerning this clonotype itself: A much larger clone lies one base from this, so it may be a read error. This chain uses TRBV12-3 or TRBV12-4 with TRBJ2-2; D is undetermined. This CDR3 is 14 amino acids long. The ends were cut back, 5 bases at V and 5 bases at J, with 12 bases in the middle. CDR3 bases: TGTGCCAGCAGTCTGAAGAGAGAGACCGGGGAGCTGTTTTTT. This gives the protein CASSLKRETGELFF.

This clonotype appeared many times. The rearrangement joins TRBV20-1 to TRBJ2-3; D not certain. V was pared by 2 bases and J by 0 bases, with 3 bases between. The CDR3 extends over 12 amino acids. Germline V gene sequence: CDR1 DFQATT, CDR2 SNEGSKA (reference sequence). DNA for the CDR3: TGCAGTGCTAGACAAAGCACAGATACGCAGTATTTT. Amino acids: CSARQSTDTQYF.

V usage is TRBV3-1 and J usage is TRBJ1-6; D might be TRBD1 (6 bases). Trimming left V 2 bases short and J 11 bases short, with 10 bases between. Looked up from germline, CDR1 is LGHDT and CDR2 is YNNKEL (reference sequence). The CDR3 sequence is 13 residues long. Written as DNA, the CDR3 is TGTGCCAGCAGCCAAACAGGGACCCCACCCCTCCACTTT. Translating it yields CASSQTGTPPLHF.

This clonotype was detected many times. The chain joins TRBV15 to TRBJ2-5; 7 bases agree with TRBD1. This CDR3 comprises 16 residues. Germline-derived CDR1 and CDR2 are LNHNV and YYDKDF (reference sequence). V shed 3 bases, J shed 1 base, and the junction held 8 bases outside the gene matches. The CDR3 region has the DNA TGTGCCACCAGCAGTCATCCCCGGACAGGCCAAGAGACCCAGTACTTC. Protein: CATSSHPRTGQETQYF.

There are a few counts of this clonotype. V and J are TRBV5-5 and TRBJ2-5; D tentatively reads TRBD1 or TRBD2 (5 bases each). The V end was cut by 4 bases, the J end by 4 bases, with 20 bases between. Germline V gene data show CDR1 as SGHKS and CDR2 as YYEKEE (reference sequence). The length of the CDR3 is 16 residues. CDR3 region: CASSPWTGTVGETQYF. The CDR3 nucleotides are TGTGCCAGCAGCCCGTGGACCGGGACGGTGGGAGAGACCCAGTACTTC.

Ten or more counts support this clonotype. The chain carries TRBV6-1 and TRBJ1-2; no clear D. In germline, CDR1 is MNHNS, CDR2 SASEGT. The CDR3 length is 14 residues. The V end lost 3 bases, the J end lost 4 bases, and 12 bases lay between the germline ends. CDR3 residues: CASSESGPTYGYTF. The CDR3 DNA is TGTGCCAGCAGTGAGTCAGGACCCACCTATGGCTACACCTTC.

This clonotype occurred many times. The chain employs TRBV30 and TRBJ1-6; 7 positions agree with TRBD1. The germline V gene has CDR1 GTSNPN and CDR2 SVGIG (reference sequence). CDR3 length equals 15 residues. V was clipped by 2 bases and J by 7 bases; unmatched bases: 8. The CDR3 reads CAWSSGQGGNSPLHF. The CDR3 bases are TGTGCCTGGAGTTCTGGCCAGGGGGGAAATTCACCCCTCCACTTT. The whole variable domain, filled in from reference TRBV30 and TRBJ1-6, reads SQTIHQWPATLVQPVGSPLSLECTVEGTSNPNLYWYRQAAGRGLQLLFYSVGIGQISSEVPQNLSASRPQDRQFILSSKKLLLSDSGFYLCAWSSGQGGNSPLHFGNGTRLTVT.

At least ten counts were recorded for this clonotype. The chain uses TRBV7-9 and TRBJ2-7; 9 bases map to TRBD2. The germline CDR1 and CDR2 sequences are SEHNR and FQNEAQ (reference sequence). The CDR3 sequence is 16 residues long. The junction had 10 bases not matched to a gene; V was cut back by 5 bases and J by 2 bases. CDR3 nucleotide sequence: TGTGCCAGCAGCCTCATAGCGGGAGAGCCCCCCTACGAGCAGTACTTC. Translation gives CASSLIAGEPPYEQYF.

The CDR3 region is CASSLSGRGGEQYF. CDR3 in DNA: TGTGCCAGCAGTCTTAGCGGGAGAGGCGGGGAGCAGTACTTC. The chain uses TRBV12-3 or TRBV12-4 and TRBJ2-7; 9 bases align to TRBD2. The CDR3 consists of 14 residues. After removal of 5 bases from V and 7 bases from J, the junction contained 9 bases not matched to a gene.

This clonotype was found a few times. The J gene is TRBJ1-1, the V gene TRBV12-3 or TRBV12-4; weak D call: TRBD1 (5 bases). This CDR3 is built from 15 residues. V was trimmed by 6 bases and J by 0 bases, leaving 14 bases between them. In nucleotides, the CDR3 is TGTGCCAGCAGGATTGGGGGTTACATGAACACTGAAGCTTTCTTT. Translating gives CASRIGGYMNTEAFF.

The rearrangement joins TRBV19 to TRBJ2-7, with 7 bases aligning to TRBD2. Germline CDR1 and CDR2: LNHDA and SQIVND (reference sequence). Trimming cost V 3 bases and J 3 bases; bases outside gene matches: 11. The CDR3 contains 16 residues. The CDR3: CASSIGHRGDYYEQYF. The CDR3 DNA is TGTGCCAGTAGTATTGGCCACAGAGGGGACTACTACGAGCAGTACTTC.

Turning to this clonotype: At one boundary the junction diverges from the germline segment, which might be a read error. This chain links TRBV29-1 with TRBJ1-1, with 12 nucleotides matching TRBD1. This CDR3 contains 13 residues. CDR1 and CDR2 (germline): SQVTM, ANQGSEA. The CDR3 region has the DNA TGCAGCGTTGAACCGGGACAGGGGGCTGAGGCTTTCTTT. Translated: CSVEPGQGAEAFF.

This clonotype occurred many times. This chain links TRBV30 with TRBJ1-3, with D perhaps TRBD1 (5 bases). This CDR3 is built from 14 residues. The ends were cut back, 3 bases at V and 2 bases at J, with 11 bases in the middle. CDR1 GTSNPN and CDR2 SVGIG come from the germline V gene (reference sequence). For the CDR3, the DNA is TGTGCCTGGAGACGAGGAGGGGCTGGAAACACCATATATTTT. As protein: CAWRRGGAGNTIYF.

The rearrangement uses TRBV27 and TRBJ1-5; the D gene is possibly TRBD1 (5 bases). V shed 3 bases and J shed 6 bases, with 21 bases lying between them. Germline loops: CDR1 MNHEY, CDR2 SMNVEV (reference sequence). CDR3 length equals 17 residues. The CDR3 sequence: CASSFNWKGPGVQPQHF. The CDR3 DNA sequence: TGTGCCAGCAGTTTCAACTGGAAGGGGCCGGGAGTTCAGCCCCAGCATTTT.

This clonotype has more than one count but fewer than ten. The J gene is TRBJ2-6, the V gene TRBV13; weak D call: TRBD2 (5 bases). The CDR3 extends over 14 amino acids. V shed 5 bases and J shed 4 bases, with 9 bases lying between them. Germline V gene sequence: CDR1 PRHDT, CDR2 FYEKMQ (reference sequence). DNA for the CDR3: TGTGCCAGCAGCGCCGGAGGCGGGGCCAACGTCCTGACTTTC. It encodes CASSAGGGANVLTF.

In this sample, this clonotype turned up many times. The chain employs TRBV18 and TRBJ2-6; the D is unclear. This CDR3 contains 15 residues. V lost 6 bases to trimming and J lost 2 bases, with 11 bases between them. Per germline, CDR1 KGHSH and CDR2 LQKENI. Here the CDR3 DNA reads TGTGCCAGCTCCCAGAAGGGTACTGGGGCCAACGTCCTGACTTTC. Its protein product is CASSQKGTGANVLTF.

This clonotype was detected ten times or more. This chain connects TRBV2 to TRBJ2-1; D gene unclear. The germline gives CDR1 SNHLY, CDR2 FYNNEI. V lost 1 base to trimming and J lost 4 bases, with 11 bases between them. CDR3 length equals 15 residues. The CDR3 nucleotides are TGTGCCAGCAGTGAAGATGGGCTAGGTTACAATGAGCAGTTCTTC. Its translation is CASSEDGLGYNEQFF. The full variable domain, completed using reference TRBV2 and TRBJ2-1, is EPEVTQTPSHQVTQMGQEVILRCVPISNHLYFYWYRQILGQKVEFLVSFYNNEISEKSEIFDDQFSVERPDGSNFTLKIRSTKLEDSAMYFCASSEDGLGYNEQFFGPGTRLTVL.

This clonotype was seen more than once but under ten times. A read error may produce the germline difference seen at one junction end. The V and J genes are TRBV3-1 and TRBJ2-7; 8 nucleotides agree with TRBD1. The germline V gene has CDR1 LGHDT and CDR2 YNNKEL (reference sequence). The CDR3 totals 14 residues. The CDR3 DNA reads as TGTGTCAGCAGCGGACAGGGTGCTACCTACGAGCAGTACTTC. It translates to CVSSGQGATYEQYF.

In this sample, this clonotype turned up many times. The rearrangement uses TRBV27 and TRBJ2-5, with 7 bases lining up with TRBD2. CDR3 size: 14 residues. Germline assignment: CDR1 MNHEY and CDR2 SMNVEV (reference sequence). The J segment lost 5 bases and the V segment lost 4 bases, leaving 7 bases of the junction unmatched. CDR3 sequence: CASSWAGERETQYF. The CDR3 DNA reads TGTGCCAGCAGTTGGGCGGGGGAGCGGGAGACCCAGTACTTC.